The TCR beta chain described here comes from a study of blood T cell repertoires in COVID-19. CDR1 MNHEY and CDR2 SVGAGI come from the germline V gene. The CDR3 contains 15 residues. Trimming shortened V by 1 base and J by 7 bases, and 16 bases separated the two germline ends. Here immunoSEQ multiplex PCR was the method, and the copy in TCRdb shows in-frame clones only, minus some. The sample contains more than 250,000 clones, 80% to 85% of which appear only once. Recruitment covered some 25 US areas and drew participants whose ages spanned about 18 to 90 years. Participants' own reports of clinical history determined their cohort assignment. Each exposed participant met a COVID-19 case in the 2 weeks preceding study entry.

Material: PBMCs or T cells enriched from blood (not recorded which). The V gene is TRBV6-5, the J gene TRBJ1-2; TRBD1 is a possible D gene (5 bases). This clonotype originated in a man in his forties who had been exposed to COVID-19. CDR3 sequence (DNA): TGTGCCAGCAGTTACTGGGATTCGCGGGGCGGTGGCTACACCTTC. Translated, it gives CASSYWDSRGGGYTF.